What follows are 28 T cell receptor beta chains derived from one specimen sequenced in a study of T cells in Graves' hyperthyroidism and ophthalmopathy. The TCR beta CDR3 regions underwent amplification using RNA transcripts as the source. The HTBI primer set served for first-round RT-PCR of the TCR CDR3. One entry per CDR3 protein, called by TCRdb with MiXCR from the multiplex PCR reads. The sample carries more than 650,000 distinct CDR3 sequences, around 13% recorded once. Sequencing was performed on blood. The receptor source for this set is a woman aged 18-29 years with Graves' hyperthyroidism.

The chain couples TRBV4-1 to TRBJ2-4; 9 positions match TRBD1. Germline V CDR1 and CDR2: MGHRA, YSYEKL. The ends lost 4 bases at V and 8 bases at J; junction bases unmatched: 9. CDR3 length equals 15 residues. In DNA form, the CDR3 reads TGCGCCAGCAGCCTAGTACAGGGGGCTATGGACATTCAGTACTTC. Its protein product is CASSLVQGAMDIQYF.

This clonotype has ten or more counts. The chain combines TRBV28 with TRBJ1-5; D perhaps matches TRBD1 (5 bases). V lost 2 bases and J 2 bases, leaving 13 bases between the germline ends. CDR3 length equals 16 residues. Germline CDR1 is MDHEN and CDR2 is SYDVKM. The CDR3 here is CASSLGREGGNQPQHF. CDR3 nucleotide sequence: TGTGCCAGCAGTTTAGGCAGGGAGGGTGGCAATCAGCCCCAGCATTTT.

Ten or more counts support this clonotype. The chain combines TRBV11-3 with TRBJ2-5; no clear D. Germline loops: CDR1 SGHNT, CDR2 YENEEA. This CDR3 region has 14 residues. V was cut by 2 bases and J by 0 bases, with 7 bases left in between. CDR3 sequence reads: CASSLRAYQETQYF. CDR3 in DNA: TGTGCCAGCAGCTTAAGGGCGTACCAAGAGACCCAGTACTTC.

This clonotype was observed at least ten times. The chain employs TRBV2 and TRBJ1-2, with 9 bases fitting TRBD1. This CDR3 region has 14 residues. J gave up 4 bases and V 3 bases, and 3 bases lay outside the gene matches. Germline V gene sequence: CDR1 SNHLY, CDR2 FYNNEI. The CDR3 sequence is CASSEGGQGYGYTF. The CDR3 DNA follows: TGTGCCAGCAGTGAGGGGGGACAGGGCTATGGCTACACCTTC.

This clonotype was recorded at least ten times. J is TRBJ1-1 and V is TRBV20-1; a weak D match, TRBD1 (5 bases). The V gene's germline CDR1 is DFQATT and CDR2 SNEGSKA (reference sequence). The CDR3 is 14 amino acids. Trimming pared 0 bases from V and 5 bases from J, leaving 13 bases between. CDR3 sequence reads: CSARDNRIRTEAFF. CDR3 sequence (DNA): TGCAGTGCTAGAGATAACAGGATCCGGACTGAAGCTTTCTTT.

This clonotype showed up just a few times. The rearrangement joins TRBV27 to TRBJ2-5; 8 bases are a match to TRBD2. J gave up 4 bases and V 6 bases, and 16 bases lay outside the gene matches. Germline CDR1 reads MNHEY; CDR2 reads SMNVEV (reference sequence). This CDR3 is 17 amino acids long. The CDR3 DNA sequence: TGTGCCAGCAGCCTTGCCCGGGAGGGGGTGGCTGGAGAGACCCAGTACTTC. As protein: CASSLAREGVAGETQYF.

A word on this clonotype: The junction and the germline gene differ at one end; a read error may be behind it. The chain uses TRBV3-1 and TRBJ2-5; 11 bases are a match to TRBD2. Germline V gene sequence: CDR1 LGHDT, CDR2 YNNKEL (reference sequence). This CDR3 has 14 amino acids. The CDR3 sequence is CASGRLAGQGTQYF. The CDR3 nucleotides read TGTGCCAGCGGGCGACTAGCGGGGCAAGGGACCCAGTACTTC.

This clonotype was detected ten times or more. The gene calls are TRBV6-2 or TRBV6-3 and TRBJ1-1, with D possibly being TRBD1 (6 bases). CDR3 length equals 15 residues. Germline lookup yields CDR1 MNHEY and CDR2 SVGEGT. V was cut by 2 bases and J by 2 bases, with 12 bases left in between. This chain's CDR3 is CASSYPQGNNTEAFF. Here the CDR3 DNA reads TGTGCCAGCAGTTACCCACAGGGAAACAACACTGAAGCTTTCTTT.

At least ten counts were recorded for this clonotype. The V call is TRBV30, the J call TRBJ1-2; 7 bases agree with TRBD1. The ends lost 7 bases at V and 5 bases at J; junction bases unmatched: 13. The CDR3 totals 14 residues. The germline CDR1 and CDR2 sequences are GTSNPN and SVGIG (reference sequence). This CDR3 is CASDGGQRHYGYTF. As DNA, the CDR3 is TGTGCCTCGGACGGGGGACAGAGGCATTATGGCTACACCTTC.

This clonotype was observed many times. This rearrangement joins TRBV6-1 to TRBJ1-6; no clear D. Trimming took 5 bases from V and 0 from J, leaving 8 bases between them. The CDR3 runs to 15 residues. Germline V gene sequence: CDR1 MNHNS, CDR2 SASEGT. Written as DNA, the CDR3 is TGTGCCAGCAGTAGAGAGAGCTCCTATAATTCACCCCTCCACTTT. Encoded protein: CASSRESSYNSPLHF.

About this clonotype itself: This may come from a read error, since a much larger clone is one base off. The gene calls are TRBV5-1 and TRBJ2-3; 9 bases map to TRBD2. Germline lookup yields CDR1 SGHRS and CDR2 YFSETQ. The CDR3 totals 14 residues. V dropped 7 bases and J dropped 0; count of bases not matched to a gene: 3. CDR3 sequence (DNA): TGCGCCAGCCCTAGCGGGACTAGCACAGATACGCAGTATTTT. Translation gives CASPSGTSTDTQYF.

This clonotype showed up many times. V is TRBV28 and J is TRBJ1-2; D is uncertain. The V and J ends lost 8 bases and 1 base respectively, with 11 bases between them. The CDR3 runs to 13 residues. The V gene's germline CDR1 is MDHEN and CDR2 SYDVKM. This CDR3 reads CASQRLINYGYTF. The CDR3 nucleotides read TGTGCCAGCCAAAGACTCATTAACTATGGCTACACCTTC.

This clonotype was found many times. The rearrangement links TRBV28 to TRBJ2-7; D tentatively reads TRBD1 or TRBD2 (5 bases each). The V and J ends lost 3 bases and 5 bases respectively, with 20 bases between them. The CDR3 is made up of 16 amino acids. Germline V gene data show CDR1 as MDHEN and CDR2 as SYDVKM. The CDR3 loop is CASSFLQVIGRDEQYF. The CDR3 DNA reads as TGTGCCAGCAGTTTCTTACAGGTGATAGGGCGGGACGAGCAGTACTTC.

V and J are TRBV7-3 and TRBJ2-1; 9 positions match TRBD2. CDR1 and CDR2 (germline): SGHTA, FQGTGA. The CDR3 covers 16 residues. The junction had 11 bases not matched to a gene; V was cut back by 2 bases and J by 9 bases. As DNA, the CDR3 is TGTGCCAGCAGCTTACGTGGGACTAGCCTCCAGGGTGAGCAGTTCTTC. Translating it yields CASSLRGTSLQGEQFF.

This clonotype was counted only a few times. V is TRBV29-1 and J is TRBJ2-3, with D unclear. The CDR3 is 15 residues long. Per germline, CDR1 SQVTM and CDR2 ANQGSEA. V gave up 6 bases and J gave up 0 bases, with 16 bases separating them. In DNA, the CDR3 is TGCAGCGTCGAGAGGTGGGTCGAGAGCACAGATACGCAGTATTTT. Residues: CSVERWVESTDTQYF.

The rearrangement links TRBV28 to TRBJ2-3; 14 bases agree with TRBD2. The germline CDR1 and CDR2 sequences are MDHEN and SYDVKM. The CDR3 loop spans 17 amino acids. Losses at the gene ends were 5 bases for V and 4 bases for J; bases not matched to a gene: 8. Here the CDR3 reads CASSAPGLAGAADTQYF. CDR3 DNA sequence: TGTGCCAGCAGTGCCCCGGGACTAGCGGGAGCCGCAGATACGCAGTATTTT.

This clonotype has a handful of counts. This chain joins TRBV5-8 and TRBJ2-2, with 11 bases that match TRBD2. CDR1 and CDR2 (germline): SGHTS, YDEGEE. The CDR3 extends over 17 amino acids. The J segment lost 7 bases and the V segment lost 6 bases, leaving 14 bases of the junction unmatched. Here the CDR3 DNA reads TGTGCCAGCACCTCGGGCCTAGCGGGAGGTACCATCGGGGAGCTGTTTTTT. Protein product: CASTSGLAGGTIGELFF.

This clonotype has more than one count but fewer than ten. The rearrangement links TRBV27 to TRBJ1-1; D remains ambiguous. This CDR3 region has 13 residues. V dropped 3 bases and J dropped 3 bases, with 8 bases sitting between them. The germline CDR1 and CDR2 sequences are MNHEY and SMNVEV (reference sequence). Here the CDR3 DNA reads TGTGCCAGCAGTTTCGCGCCTTACACTGAAGCTTTCTTT. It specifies CASSFAPYTEAFF.

CDR3 bases: TGTGCCTGTCAAGCCTGGGACAGGGGGCTATACGAGCAGTACTTC. As protein: CACQAWDRGLYEQYF. The V gene is TRBV30, the J gene TRBJ2-7, with 12 bases fitting TRBD1. CDR3 size: 15 residues. Germline values: CDR1 GTSNPN, CDR2 SVGIG (reference sequence). V trimming: 6 bases; J trimming: 4 bases; junction bases outside the gene matches: 10.

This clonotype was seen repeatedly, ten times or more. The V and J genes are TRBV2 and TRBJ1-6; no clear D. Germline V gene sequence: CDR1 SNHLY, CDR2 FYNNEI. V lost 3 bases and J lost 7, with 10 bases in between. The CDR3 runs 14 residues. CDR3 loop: CASSDHRPNSPLHF. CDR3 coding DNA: TGTGCCAGCAGTGACCATCGGCCCAATTCACCCCTCCACTTT.

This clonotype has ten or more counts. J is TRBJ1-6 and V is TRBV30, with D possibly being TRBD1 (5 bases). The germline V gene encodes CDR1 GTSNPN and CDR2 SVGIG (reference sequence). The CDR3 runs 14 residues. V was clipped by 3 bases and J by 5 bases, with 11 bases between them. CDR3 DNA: TGTGCCTGGAGGGTGGACATCCATAATTCACCCCTCCACTTT. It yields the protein CAWRVDIHNSPLHF.

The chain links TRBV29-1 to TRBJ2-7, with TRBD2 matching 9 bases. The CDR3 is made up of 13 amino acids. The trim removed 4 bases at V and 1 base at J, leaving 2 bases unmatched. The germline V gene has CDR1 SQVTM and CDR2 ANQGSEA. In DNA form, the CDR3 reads TGCAGCGTTGTCCTAGCGGGATCCTACGAGCAGTACTTC. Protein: CSVVLAGSYEQYF.

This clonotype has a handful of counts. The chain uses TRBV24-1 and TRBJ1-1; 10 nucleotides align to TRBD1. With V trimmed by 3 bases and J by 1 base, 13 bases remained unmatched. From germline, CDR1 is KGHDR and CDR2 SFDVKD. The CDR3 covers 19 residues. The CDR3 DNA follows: TGTGCCACCAGTGATCGTGACAGGGGGCCCCCCCCATGGAACACTGAAGCTTTCTTT. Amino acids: CATSDRDRGPPPWNTEAFF.

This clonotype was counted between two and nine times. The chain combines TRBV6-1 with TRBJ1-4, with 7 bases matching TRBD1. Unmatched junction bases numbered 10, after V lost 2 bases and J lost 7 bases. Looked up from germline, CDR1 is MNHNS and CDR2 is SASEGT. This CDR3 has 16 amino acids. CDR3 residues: CASSEWNRGWGEKLFF. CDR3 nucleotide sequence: TGTGCCAGCAGTGAATGGAACAGGGGATGGGGTGAAAAACTGTTTTTT.

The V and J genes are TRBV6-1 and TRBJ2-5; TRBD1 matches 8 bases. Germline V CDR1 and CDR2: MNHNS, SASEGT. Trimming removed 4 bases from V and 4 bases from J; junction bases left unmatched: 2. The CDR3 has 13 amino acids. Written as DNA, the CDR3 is TGTGCCAGCAGTGCTCAGGGGGCAGAGACCCAGTACTTC. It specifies CASSAQGAETQYF.

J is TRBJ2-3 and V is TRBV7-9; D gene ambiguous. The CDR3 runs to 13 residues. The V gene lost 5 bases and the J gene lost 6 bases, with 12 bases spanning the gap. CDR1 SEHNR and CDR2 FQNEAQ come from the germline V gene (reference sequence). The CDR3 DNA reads TGTGCCAGCAGCGCGACCGAAAGGGATACGCAGTATTTT. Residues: CASSATERDTQYF.

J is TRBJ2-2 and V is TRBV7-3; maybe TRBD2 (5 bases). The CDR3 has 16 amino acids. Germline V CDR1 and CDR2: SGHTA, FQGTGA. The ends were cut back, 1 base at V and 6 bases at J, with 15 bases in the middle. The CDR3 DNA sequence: TGTGCCAGCAGCTTAATATCCACGGGGAAAGCCGGGGAGCTGTTTTTT. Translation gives CASSLISTGKAGELFF.

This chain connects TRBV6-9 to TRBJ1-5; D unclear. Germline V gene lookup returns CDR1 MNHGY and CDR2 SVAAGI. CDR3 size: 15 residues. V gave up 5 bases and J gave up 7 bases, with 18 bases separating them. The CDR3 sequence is CASSPLGRENQPQHF. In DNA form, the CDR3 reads TGTGCCAGCAGTCCTCTCGGGAGGGAGAACCAGCCCCAGCATTTT.